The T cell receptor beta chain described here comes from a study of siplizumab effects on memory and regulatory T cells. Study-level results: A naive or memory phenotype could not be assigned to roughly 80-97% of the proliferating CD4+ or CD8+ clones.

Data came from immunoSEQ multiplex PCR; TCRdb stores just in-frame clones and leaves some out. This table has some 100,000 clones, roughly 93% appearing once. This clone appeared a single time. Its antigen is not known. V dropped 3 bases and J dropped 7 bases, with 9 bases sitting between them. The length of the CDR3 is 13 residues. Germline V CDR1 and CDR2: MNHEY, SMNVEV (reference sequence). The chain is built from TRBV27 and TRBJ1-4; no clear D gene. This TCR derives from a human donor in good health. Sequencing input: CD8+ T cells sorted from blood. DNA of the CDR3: TGTGCCAGCAGTTTTGGTATCGGTGAAAAACTGTTTTTT. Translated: CASSFGIGEKLFF.